The clone carrying this T cell receptor (beta chain) was seen more than once but under ten times. The record originates from a study of T-cell reconstitution after alpha-beta-depleted transplantation in children. Preparing the TCRbeta library involved the use of unique molecular identifiers. TCRdb ran MiXCR on the PCR reads and lists one entry per CDR3 protein. Altogether some 280,000 distinct CDR3 sequences are present, 9.9% being singletons, with the ten largest covering over 9.5%. Between the trimmed V and J ends, which lost 6 bases and 0 bases, there was a span of 8 bases. The CDR3 is 12 residues long. CDR1 and CDR2 (germline): DFQATT, SNEGSKA (reference sequence).

The sample in question was PBMCs from the stem cell graft donor, obtained from the stem cell graft. The chain has TRBV20-1 and TRBJ1-1; D gene unclear. This TCR derives from a human donor who donated a stem cell graft to a child with SCID. The CDR3 nucleotides read TGCAGTGCATGGACGGTGAACACTGAAGCTTTCTTT. The encoded protein is CSAWTVNTEAFF.